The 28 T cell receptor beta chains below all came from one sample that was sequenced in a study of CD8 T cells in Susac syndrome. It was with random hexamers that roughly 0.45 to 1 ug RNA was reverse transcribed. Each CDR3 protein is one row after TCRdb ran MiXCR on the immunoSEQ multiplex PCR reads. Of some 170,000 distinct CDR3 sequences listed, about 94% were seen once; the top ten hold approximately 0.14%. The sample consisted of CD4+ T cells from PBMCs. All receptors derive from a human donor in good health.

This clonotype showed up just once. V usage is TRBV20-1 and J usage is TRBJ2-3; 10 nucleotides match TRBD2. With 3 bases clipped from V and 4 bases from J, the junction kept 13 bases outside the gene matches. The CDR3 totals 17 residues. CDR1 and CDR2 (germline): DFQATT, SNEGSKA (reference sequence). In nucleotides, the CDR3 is TGCAGTGCTAGTCCTCTCCCCTCTAGCGGGGGCTCAGATACGCAGTATTTT. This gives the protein CSASPLPSSGGSDTQYF.

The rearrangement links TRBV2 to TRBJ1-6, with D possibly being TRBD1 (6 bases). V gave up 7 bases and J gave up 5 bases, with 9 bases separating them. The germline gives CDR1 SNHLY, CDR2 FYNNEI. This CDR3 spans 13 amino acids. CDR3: CASTGDNNSPLHF. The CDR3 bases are TGTGCCAGCACAGGGGATAATAATTCACCCCTCCACTTT.

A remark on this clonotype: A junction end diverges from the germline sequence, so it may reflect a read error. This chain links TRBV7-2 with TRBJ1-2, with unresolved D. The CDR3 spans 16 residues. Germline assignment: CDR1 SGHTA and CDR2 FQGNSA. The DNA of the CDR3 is TGTGCCAGCAGATCCCAATTGATGGACCGATTCTATGACTACACCTTC. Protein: CASRSQLMDRFYDYTF.

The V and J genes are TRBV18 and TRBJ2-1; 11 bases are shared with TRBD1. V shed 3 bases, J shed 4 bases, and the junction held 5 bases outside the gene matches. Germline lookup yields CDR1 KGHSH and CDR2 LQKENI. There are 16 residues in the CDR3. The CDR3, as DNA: TGTGCCAGCTCACCCGGGACAGGGGGAGGATACAATGAGCAGTTCTTC. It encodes CASSPGTGGGYNEQFF. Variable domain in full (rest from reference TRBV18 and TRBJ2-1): NAGVMQNPRHLVRRRGQEARLRCSPMKGHSHVYWYRQLPEEGLKFMVYLQKENIIDESGMPKERFSAEFPKEGPSILRIQQVVRGDSAAYFCASSPGTGGGYNEQFFGPGTRLTVL.

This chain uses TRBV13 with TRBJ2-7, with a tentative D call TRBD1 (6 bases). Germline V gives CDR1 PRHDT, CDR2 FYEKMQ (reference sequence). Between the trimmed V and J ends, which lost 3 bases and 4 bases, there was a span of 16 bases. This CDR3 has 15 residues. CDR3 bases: TGTGCCAGCAGCTTGTCTCTCAGGGGATCTTACGAGCAGTACTTC. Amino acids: CASSLSLRGSYEQYF.

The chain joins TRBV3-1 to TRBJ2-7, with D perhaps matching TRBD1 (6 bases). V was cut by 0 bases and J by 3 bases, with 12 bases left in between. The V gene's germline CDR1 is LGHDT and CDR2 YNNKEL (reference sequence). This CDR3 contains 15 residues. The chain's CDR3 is CASSQDQGQSYEQYF. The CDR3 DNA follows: TGTGCCAGCAGCCAAGATCAAGGACAGAGCTACGAGCAGTACTTC.

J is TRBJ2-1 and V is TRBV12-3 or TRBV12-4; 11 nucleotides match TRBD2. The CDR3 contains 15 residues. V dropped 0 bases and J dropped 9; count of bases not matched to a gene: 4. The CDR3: CASSLASGGAIEQFF. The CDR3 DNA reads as TGTGCCAGCAGTTTAGCTAGCGGGGGGGCCATTGAGCAGTTCTTC.

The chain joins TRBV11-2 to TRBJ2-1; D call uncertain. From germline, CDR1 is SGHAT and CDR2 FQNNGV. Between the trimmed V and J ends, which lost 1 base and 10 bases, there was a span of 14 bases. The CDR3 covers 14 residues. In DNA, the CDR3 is TGTGCCAGCAGCTTAGTGGTTGACTTAAACGAGCAGTTCTTC. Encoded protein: CASSLVVDLNEQFF.

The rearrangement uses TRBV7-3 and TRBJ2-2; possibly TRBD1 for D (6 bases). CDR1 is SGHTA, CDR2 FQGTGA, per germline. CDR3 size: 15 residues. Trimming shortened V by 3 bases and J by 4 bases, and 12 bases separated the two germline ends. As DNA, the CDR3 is TGTGCCAGCAGCTTGCGTCCACAGGGCACCGGGGAGCTGTTTTTT. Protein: CASSLRPQGTGELFF. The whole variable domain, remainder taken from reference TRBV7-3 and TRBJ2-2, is GAGVSQTPSNKVTEKGKYVELRCDPISGHTALYWYRQSLGQGPEFLIYFQGTGAADDSGLPNDRFFAVRPEGSVSTLKIQRTERGDSAVYLCASSLRPQGTGELFFGEGSRLTVL.

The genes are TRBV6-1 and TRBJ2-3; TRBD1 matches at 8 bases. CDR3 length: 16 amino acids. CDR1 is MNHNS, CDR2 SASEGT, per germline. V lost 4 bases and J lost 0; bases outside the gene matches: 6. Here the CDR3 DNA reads TGTGCCAGCAGTGTAAACAGGGGGATGAGCACAGATACGCAGTATTTT. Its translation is CASSVNRGMSTDTQYF.

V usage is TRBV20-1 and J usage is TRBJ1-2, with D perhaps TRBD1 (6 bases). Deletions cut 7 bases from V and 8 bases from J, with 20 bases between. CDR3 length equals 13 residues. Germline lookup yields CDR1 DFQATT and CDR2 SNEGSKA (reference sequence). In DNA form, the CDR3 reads TGCAGTGGCGTGAGGATACAGGGTCGGGGCTACACCTTC. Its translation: CSGVRIQGRGYTF.

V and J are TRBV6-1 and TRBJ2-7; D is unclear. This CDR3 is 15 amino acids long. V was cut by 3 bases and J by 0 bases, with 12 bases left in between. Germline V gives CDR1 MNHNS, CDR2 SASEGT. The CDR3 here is CASSEVRGLSYEQYF. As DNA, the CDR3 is TGTGCCAGCAGTGAGGTACGAGGCCTCTCCTACGAGCAGTACTTC.

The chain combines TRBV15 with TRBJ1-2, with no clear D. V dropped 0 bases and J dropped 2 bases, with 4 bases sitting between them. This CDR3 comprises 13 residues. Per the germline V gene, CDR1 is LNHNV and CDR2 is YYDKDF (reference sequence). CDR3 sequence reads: CATSRDINYGYTF. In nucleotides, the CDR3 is TGTGCCACCAGCAGAGATATAAACTATGGCTACACCTTC.

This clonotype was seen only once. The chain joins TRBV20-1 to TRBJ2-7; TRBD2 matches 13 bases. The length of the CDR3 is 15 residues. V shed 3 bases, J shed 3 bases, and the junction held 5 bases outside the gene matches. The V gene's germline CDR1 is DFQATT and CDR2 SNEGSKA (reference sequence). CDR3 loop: CSARGTSGVHYEQYF. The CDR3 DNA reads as TGCAGTGCTAGGGGGACTAGCGGGGTGCACTACGAGCAGTACTTC.

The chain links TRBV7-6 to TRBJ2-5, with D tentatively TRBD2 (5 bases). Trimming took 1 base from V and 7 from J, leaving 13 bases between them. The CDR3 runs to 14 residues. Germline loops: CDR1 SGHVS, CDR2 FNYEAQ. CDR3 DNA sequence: TGTGCCAGCAGCTTAGAAGTACTAGGCGGGACCCAGTACTTC. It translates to CASSLEVLGGTQYF.

The CDR3 DNA reads TGTGCCATCAGTCATCCCGGGACAGAAGGGGAAAAACTGTTTTTT. It yields the protein CAISHPGTEGEKLFF. This chain joins TRBV10-3 and TRBJ1-4; TRBD1 agrees at 7 bases. V shed 5 bases, J shed 8 bases, and the junction held 11 bases outside the gene matches. Germline CDR1 ENHRY, CDR2 SYGVKD. The CDR3 runs to 15 residues.

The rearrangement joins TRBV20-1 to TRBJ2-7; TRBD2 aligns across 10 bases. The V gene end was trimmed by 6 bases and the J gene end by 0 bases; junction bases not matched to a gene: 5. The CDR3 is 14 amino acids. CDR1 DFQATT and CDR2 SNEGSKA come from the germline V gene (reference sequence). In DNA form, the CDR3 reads TGCAGTGCACCGCTAGCGGGGGCCTCCTACGAGCAGTACTTC. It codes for CSAPLAGASYEQYF.

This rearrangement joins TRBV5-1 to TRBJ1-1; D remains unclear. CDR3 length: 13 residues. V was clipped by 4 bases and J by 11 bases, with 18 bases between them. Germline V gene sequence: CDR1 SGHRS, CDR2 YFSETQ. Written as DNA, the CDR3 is TGCGCCAGCAGCCCGACGGCTGCCGAGGCGGCTTTCTTT. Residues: CASSPTAAEAAFF.

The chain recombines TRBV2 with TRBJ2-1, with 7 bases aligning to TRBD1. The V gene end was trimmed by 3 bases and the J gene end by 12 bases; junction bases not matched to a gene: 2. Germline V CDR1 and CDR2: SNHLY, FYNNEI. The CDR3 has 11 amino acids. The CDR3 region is CASSERQGQFF. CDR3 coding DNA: TGTGCCAGCAGTGAGCGACAGGGGCAGTTCTTC.

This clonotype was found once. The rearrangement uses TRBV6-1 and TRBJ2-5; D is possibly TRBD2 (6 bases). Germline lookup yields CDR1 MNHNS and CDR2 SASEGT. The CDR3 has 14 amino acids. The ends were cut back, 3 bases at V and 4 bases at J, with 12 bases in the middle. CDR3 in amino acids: CASSDGGLRETQYF. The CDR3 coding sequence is TGTGCCAGCAGTGATGGGGGGTTGAGAGAGACCCAGTACTTC.

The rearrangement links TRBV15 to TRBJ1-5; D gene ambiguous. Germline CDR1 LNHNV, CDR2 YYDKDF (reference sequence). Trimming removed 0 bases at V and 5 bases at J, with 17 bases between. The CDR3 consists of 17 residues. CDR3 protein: CATSRDRGGFGDQPQHF. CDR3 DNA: TGTGCCACCAGCAGAGATCGGGGAGGGTTTGGGGATCAGCCCCAGCATTTT. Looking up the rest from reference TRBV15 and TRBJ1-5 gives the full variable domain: DAMVIQNPRYQVTQFGKPVTLSCSQTLNHNVMYWYQQKSSQAPKLLFHYYDKDFNNEADTPDNFQSRRPNTSFCFLDIRSPGLGDTAMYLCATSRDRGGFGDQPQHFGDGTRLSIL.

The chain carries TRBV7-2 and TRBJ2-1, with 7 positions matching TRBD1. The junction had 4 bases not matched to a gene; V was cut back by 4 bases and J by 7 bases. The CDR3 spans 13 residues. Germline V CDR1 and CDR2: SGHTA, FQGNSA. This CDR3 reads CASSSYRGNEQFF. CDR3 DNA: TGTGCCAGCAGCTCCTACAGGGGAAATGAGCAGTTCTTC.

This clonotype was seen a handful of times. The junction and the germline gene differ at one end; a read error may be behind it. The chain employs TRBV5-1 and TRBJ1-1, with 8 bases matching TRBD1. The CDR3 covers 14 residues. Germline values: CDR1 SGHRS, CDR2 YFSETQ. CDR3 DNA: TGTGCCAGCAGCTTACAGGGGGGGAACACTGAAGCTTTCTTT. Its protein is CASSLQGGNTEAFF.

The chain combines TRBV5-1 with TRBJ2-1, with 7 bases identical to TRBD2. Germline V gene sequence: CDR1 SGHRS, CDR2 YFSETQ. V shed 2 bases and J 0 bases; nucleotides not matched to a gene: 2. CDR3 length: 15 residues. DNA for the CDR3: TGCGCCAGCAGCTTCCGGGACTACTCCTACAATGAGCAGTTCTTC. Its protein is CASSFRDYSYNEQFF.

The CDR3 nucleotides read TGTGCCAGCAGACCACGGCGGGGGGTCGGTTACGAGCAGTACTTC. Protein product: CASRPRRGVGYEQYF. The chain couples TRBV6-1 to TRBJ2-7; TRBD2 aligns across 8 bases. V trimming: 6 bases; J trimming: 4 bases; junction bases outside the gene matches: 11. This CDR3 is built from 15 residues. The germline V gene has CDR1 MNHNS and CDR2 SASEGT.

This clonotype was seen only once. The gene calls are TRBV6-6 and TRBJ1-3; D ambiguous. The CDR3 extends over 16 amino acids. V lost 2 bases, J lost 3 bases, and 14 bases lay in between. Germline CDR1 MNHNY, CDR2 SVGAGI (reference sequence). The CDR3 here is CASSYSGQQYGNTIYF. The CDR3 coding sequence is TGTGCCAGCAGTTACAGTGGTCAACAGTATGGAAACACCATATATTTT.

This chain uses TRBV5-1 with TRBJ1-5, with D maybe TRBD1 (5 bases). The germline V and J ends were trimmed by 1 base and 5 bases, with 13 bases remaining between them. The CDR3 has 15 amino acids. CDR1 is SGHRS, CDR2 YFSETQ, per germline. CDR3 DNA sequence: TGCGCCAGCAGCTTGCTCTCAGGGCAGTATCAGCCCCAGCATTTT. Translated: CASSLLSGQYQPQHF.

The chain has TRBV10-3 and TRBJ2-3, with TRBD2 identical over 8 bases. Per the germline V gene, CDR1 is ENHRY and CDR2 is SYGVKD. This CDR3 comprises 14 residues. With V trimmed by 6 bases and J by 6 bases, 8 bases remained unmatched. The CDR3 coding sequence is TGTGCCATCAGGCCGGGACTAGTCGGCGATACGCAGTATTTT. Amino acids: CAIRPGLVGDTQYF.